These T cell receptor beta chains were read from a single sample in a study of T-cell reconstitution after alpha-beta-depleted transplantation in children. TCRdb used MiXCR to reprocess the PCR reads, holding one entry per CDR3 protein. The table includes a few hundred thousand distinct CDR3 sequences, around 9.6% detected once. This specimen consisted of PBMCs from the stem cell graft donor, obtained from the stem cell graft. These receptors were obtained from a human donor who donated a stem cell graft to a child with acute lymphoblastic leukemia. The CDR3 runs from the conserved cysteine through the conserved F or W. The D gene is left open where the match is weak. The listing skips clone size in some rows; elsewhere it reads once, few, many or a size class.

v_call: TRBV7-8; d_call: NA; j_call: TRBJ2-7; clone_size: NA; cdr3_nt: TGTGCCAGCAGCGGGGGTTCCTACGAGCAGTACTTC; cdr3_aa: CASSGGSYEQYF
v_call: TRBV5-4; d_call: NA; j_call: TRBJ2-7; clone_size: NA; cdr3_nt: TGTGCCAGCAACCTTGGCCGGGGAGGCGAGCAGTACTTC; cdr3_aa: CASNLGRGGEQYF
v_call: TRBV28; d_call: TRBD1; j_call: TRBJ2-4; clone_size: NA; cdr3_nt: TGTGCCAGCAGTCGCTCGGGACAGGGACTGGAAAACATTCAGTACTTC; cdr3_aa: CASSRSGQGLENIQYF
v_call: TRBV20-1; d_call: TRBD1; j_call: TRBJ1-5; clone_size: NA; cdr3_nt: TGCAGTGCTCTTAGGGGACAGGGGAAGGATCAGCCCCAGCATTTT; cdr3_aa: CSALRGQGKDQPQHF
v_call: TRBV2; d_call: NA; j_call: TRBJ2-5; clone_size: many; cdr3_nt: TGTGCCAGCAGATCTATAGAGACCCAGTACTTC; cdr3_aa: CASRSIETQYF
v_call: TRBV20-1; d_call: NA; j_call: TRBJ2-5; clone_size: medium-sized; cdr3_nt: TGCAGTGCTGTGGGGATTACTCAAGAGACCCAGTACTTC; cdr3_aa: CSAVGITQETQYF
v_call: TRBV12-3/TRBV12-4; d_call: NA; j_call: TRBJ1-1; clone_size: many; cdr3_nt: TGTGCCAGCAGTCCACGGGGTTCGATGGACACTGAAGCTTTCTTT; cdr3_aa: CASSPRGSMDTEAFF
v_call: TRBV5-1; d_call: TRBD1; j_call: TRBJ2-5; clone_size: many; cdr3_nt: TGCGCCAGCAGCTTCGGACAGGGGCAAGAGACCCAGTACTTC; cdr3_aa: CASSFGQGQETQYF
v_call: TRBV7-2; d_call: TRBD2; j_call: TRBJ2-3; clone_size: many; cdr3_nt: TGTGCCAGCAGCCGGACTAGCGGGGGGGCCGATAATACGCAGTATTTT; cdr3_aa: CASSRTSGGADNTQYF
v_call: TRBV29-1; d_call: NA; j_call: TRBJ2-2; clone_size: many; cdr3_nt: TGCAGCGTTGTTTTCCGGGTCGCCGGGGAGCTGTTTTTT; cdr3_aa: CSVVFRVAGELFF
v_call: TRBV6-1; d_call: NA; j_call: TRBJ1-3; clone_size: few; cdr3_nt: TGTGCCAGCAGTCAAGACAGTCGCTCGGTAGGAAACACCATATATTTT; cdr3_aa: CASSQDSRSVGNTIYF
v_call: TRBV3-1; d_call: NA; j_call: TRBJ2-2; clone_size: few; cdr3_nt: TGTGCCAGCAGCAACGGAGCAGCCGGGGAGCTGTTTTTT; cdr3_aa: CASSNGAAGELFF
v_call: TRBV29-1; d_call: TRBD2; j_call: TRBJ2-3; clone_size: NA; cdr3_nt: TGCAGCGTTGAAGTGACTAGCGGGGGGTCTAGCACAGATACGCAGTATTTT; cdr3_aa: CSVEVTSGGSSTDTQYF
v_call: TRBV20-1; d_call: NA; j_call: TRBJ1-5; clone_size: few; cdr3_nt: TGCAGTGCTAGAGTTGCGGGGGCGGACAATCAGCCCCAGCATTTT; cdr3_aa: CSARVAGADNQPQHF
v_call: TRBV7-8; d_call: TRBD1; j_call: TRBJ2-7; clone_size: few; cdr3_nt: TGTGCCAGCAGCTTTGTGGGGACAGGGGGTAACGAGCAGTACTTC; cdr3_aa: CASSFVGTGGNEQYF
v_call: TRBV5-1; d_call: TRBD2; j_call: TRBJ2-1; clone_size: many; cdr3_nt: TGCGCCAGCAGCTTGGATCGGACTAGCTACAATGAGCAGTTCTTC; cdr3_aa: CASSLDRTSYNEQFF
v_call: TRBV19; d_call: TRBD1; j_call: TRBJ2-1; clone_size: NA; cdr3_nt: TGTGCCAGTAGTATCCCAGGGGGCTCCTACAATGAGCAGTTCTTC; cdr3_aa: CASSIPGGSYNEQFF
v_call: TRBV5-6; d_call: TRBD1; j_call: TRBJ1-2; clone_size: many; cdr3_nt: TGTGCCAGCAGCGGCCGCGGGACAGGGGGAGACCACTTCTATGGCTACACCTTC; cdr3_aa: CASSGRGTGGDHFYGYTF
v_call: TRBV10-3; d_call: NA; j_call: TRBJ2-3; clone_size: NA; cdr3_nt: TGTGCCATCAGGTCCGCGGGGACCACAGATACGCAGTATTTT; cdr3_aa: CAIRSAGTTDTQYF
v_call: TRBV30; d_call: NA; j_call: TRBJ1-2; clone_size: NA; cdr3_nt: TGTGCCGGGGTATTGGGGGAAAGCTATGGCTACACCTTC; cdr3_aa: CAGVLGESYGYTF
v_call: TRBV12-3/TRBV12-4; d_call: TRBD1; j_call: TRBJ1-5; clone_size: few; cdr3_nt: TGTGCCAGCAGTTTTGGGACAGGGGTCCCCCAGCCCCAGCATTTT; cdr3_aa: CASSFGTGVPQPQHF
v_call: TRBV5-1; d_call: NA; j_call: TRBJ2-1; clone_size: many; cdr3_nt: TGCGCCAGCAGCTTGACGGCAGGGACCTACAATGAGCAGTTCTTC; cdr3_aa: CASSLTAGTYNEQFF
v_call: TRBV4-3; d_call: TRBD1; j_call: TRBJ2-7; clone_size: many; cdr3_nt: TGCGCCAGCAGCGAGTCCGGGACAGGGCGATACGAGCAGTACTTC; cdr3_aa: CASSESGTGRYEQYF
v_call: TRBV5-1; d_call: TRBD1; j_call: TRBJ1-2; clone_size: many; cdr3_nt: TGCGCCAGCAGCTTGGATGGGGGACAGCATAACTATGGCTACACCTTC; cdr3_aa: CASSLDGGQHNYGYTF
v_call: TRBV7-2; d_call: NA; j_call: TRBJ2-6; clone_size: NA; cdr3_nt: TGTGCCAGCAGCCGACAGCGCTCTGGGGCCAACGTCCTGACTTTC; cdr3_aa: CASSRQRSGANVLTF
v_call: TRBV20-1; d_call: NA; j_call: TRBJ2-1; clone_size: NA; cdr3_nt: TGCAGTGCTAGTGATCCCCCGCGGGACTTCTCCTACAATGAGCAGTTCTTC; cdr3_aa: CSASDPPRDFSYNEQFF
v_call: TRBV5-1; d_call: NA; j_call: TRBJ2-3; clone_size: many; cdr3_nt: TGCGCCAGCAGCTTGGGGGAGACCACAGATACGCAGTATTTT; cdr3_aa: CASSLGETTDTQYF
v_call: TRBV7-2; d_call: NA; j_call: TRBJ2-1; clone_size: NA; cdr3_nt: TGTGCCAGCAGCACTAAGGGGGGACGGGGCTACAATGAGCAGTTCTTC; cdr3_aa: CASSTKGGRGYNEQFF
v_call: TRBV12-3/TRBV12-4; d_call: TRBD2; j_call: TRBJ2-3; clone_size: many; cdr3_nt: TGTGCCAGCAGCATGGGACTAGACACAGATACGCAGTATTTT; cdr3_aa: CASSMGLDTDTQYF
v_call: TRBV20-1; d_call: TRBD2; j_call: TRBJ2-5; clone_size: many; cdr3_nt: TGCAGTGCTAGTCTCATTAAGACTAGCGGGGGGACCCAGTACTTC; cdr3_aa: CSASLIKTSGGTQYF
v_call: TRBV29-1; d_call: NA; j_call: TRBJ2-2; clone_size: many; cdr3_nt: TGCAGCTATACGGCAGGAGGGACAGACACCGGGGAGCTGTTTTTT; cdr3_aa: CSYTAGGTDTGELFF
v_call: TRBV4-2; d_call: TRBD1; j_call: TRBJ2-7; clone_size: many; cdr3_nt: TGTGCCAGCAGCCAAGATGAGACAGGGGCCTACGAGCAGTACTTC; cdr3_aa: CASSQDETGAYEQYF
v_call: TRBV15; d_call: NA; j_call: TRBJ2-7; clone_size: NA; cdr3_nt: TGTGCCACCAGCTACCCCCAGGGGTACGAGCAGTACTTC; cdr3_aa: CATSYPQGYEQYF
v_call: TRBV3-1; d_call: TRBD2; j_call: TRBJ2-3; clone_size: many; cdr3_nt: TGTGCCAGCAGCCAAGGGGTTCGTAGCGGGAGATACACAGATACGCAGTATTTT; cdr3_aa: CASSQGVRSGRYTDTQYF
v_call: TRBV5-4; d_call: TRBD2; j_call: TRBJ2-1; clone_size: many; cdr3_nt: TGTGCCAGCAGCTCGAGGAGAGGACTAGCGGGGGGCAATGAGCAGTTCTTC; cdr3_aa: CASSSRRGLAGGNEQFF
v_call: TRBV12-3/TRBV12-4; d_call: TRBD1; j_call: TRBJ1-4; clone_size: NA; cdr3_nt: TGTGCCAGCAGCTCTCCAACAGGGGGCAATGAAAAACTGTTTTTT; cdr3_aa: CASSSPTGGNEKLFF
v_call: TRBV10-3; d_call: TRBD1; j_call: TRBJ2-3; clone_size: many; cdr3_nt: TGTGCCTCGCAGGACAGGGGAACCACAGATACGCAGTATTTT; cdr3_aa: CASQDRGTTDTQYF
v_call: TRBV14; d_call: NA; j_call: TRBJ2-5; clone_size: NA; cdr3_nt: TGTGCCAGCAGCCAAGATCGGCGGGGGCGGGAGACCCAGTACTTC; cdr3_aa: CASSQDRRGRETQYF
v_call: TRBV29-1; d_call: TRBD2; j_call: TRBJ2-1; clone_size: few; cdr3_nt: TGCAGCGTGCCAAGGTGGTGGCGGGGGGCCTCCTACAATGAGCAGTTCTTC; cdr3_aa: CSVPRWWRGASYNEQFF
v_call: TRBV5-1; d_call: TRBD1; j_call: TRBJ1-2; clone_size: many; cdr3_nt: TGCGCCAGCAGCGCGGGACAGGTTGATTATGGCTACACCTTC; cdr3_aa: CASSAGQVDYGYTF
v_call: TRBV29-1; d_call: NA; j_call: TRBJ1-4; clone_size: NA; cdr3_nt: TGCAGCGTTGAATCGGACAGCCTGAATGACGGTGAAAAACTGTTTTTT; cdr3_aa: CSVESDSLNDGEKLFF
v_call: TRBV3-1; d_call: NA; j_call: TRBJ2-3; clone_size: few; cdr3_nt: TGTGCCGTACGGGGAACAGATACGCAGTATTTT; cdr3_aa: CAVRGTDTQYF
v_call: TRBV3-1; d_call: NA; j_call: TRBJ1-6; clone_size: few; cdr3_nt: TGTGCCAGCAGCCTGCGGACGGATTCACCCCTCCACTTT; cdr3_aa: CASSLRTDSPLHF
v_call: TRBV18; d_call: NA; j_call: TRBJ1-5; clone_size: NA; cdr3_nt: TGTGCCAGCTCACCCGATAGCAGTTATAGCAATCAGCCCCAGCATTTT; cdr3_aa: CASSPDSSYSNQPQHF
v_call: TRBV7-2; d_call: NA; j_call: TRBJ2-5; clone_size: NA; cdr3_nt: TGTGCCAGCAGGGCCCAAGAGACCCAGTACTTC; cdr3_aa: CASRAQETQYF
v_call: TRBV2; d_call: NA; j_call: TRBJ2-5; clone_size: NA; cdr3_nt: TGTGCCAGCAGCTACCGGGACGCCGGGGGGACCCAGTACTTC; cdr3_aa: CASSYRDAGGTQYF
v_call: TRBV20-1; d_call: NA; j_call: TRBJ2-7; clone_size: many; cdr3_nt: TGCAGTGCTATAACAGAAGCCCCCTCCTACGAGCAGTACTTC; cdr3_aa: CSAITEAPSYEQYF
v_call: TRBV9; d_call: TRBD2; j_call: TRBJ2-7; clone_size: NA; cdr3_nt: TGTGCCAGCAGCCCACAAGCGGGGGCCTCCTACGAGCAGTACTTC; cdr3_aa: CASSPQAGASYEQYF
v_call: TRBV5-8; d_call: NA; j_call: TRBJ1-3; clone_size: many; cdr3_nt: TGTGCCAGCAGCTTCGGACAGTTTGGAAACACCATATATTTT; cdr3_aa: CASSFGQFGNTIYF
v_call: TRBV12-3/TRBV12-4; d_call: NA; j_call: TRBJ1-5; clone_size: many; cdr3_nt: TGTGCCAGCAATCCGGCAGGGTTAAATCAGCCCCAGCATTTT; cdr3_aa: CASNPAGLNQPQHF
v_call: TRBV20-1; d_call: NA; j_call: TRBJ1-1; clone_size: NA; cdr3_nt: TGCAGTGCTAGTCTGCCAGGGGTAGGGACTGAAGCTTTCTTT; cdr3_aa: CSASLPGVGTEAFF
v_call: TRBV29-1; d_call: NA; j_call: TRBJ2-3; clone_size: NA; cdr3_nt: TGCAGCGTTGAAGTGTCAGATACGCAGTATTTT; cdr3_aa: CSVEVSDTQYF
v_call: TRBV20-1; d_call: NA; j_call: TRBJ2-1; clone_size: NA; cdr3_nt: TGCAGTGCCCTCTGGGGGAATGAGCAGTTCTTC; cdr3_aa: CSALWGNEQFF
v_call: TRBV2; d_call: NA; j_call: TRBJ1-5; clone_size: few; cdr3_nt: TGTGCCAGCGGAGGAGGCGTCGATCAGCCCCAGCATTTT; cdr3_aa: CASGGGVDQPQHF
v_call: TRBV6-5; d_call: NA; j_call: TRBJ2-7; clone_size: few; cdr3_nt: TGTGCCAGCAGTTACTCCGGACAGTTCTCCTACGAGCAGTACTTC; cdr3_aa: CASSYSGQFSYEQYF
v_call: TRBV30; d_call: TRBD1; j_call: TRBJ1-5; clone_size: NA; cdr3_nt: TGTGCCTGGAGTCAGGGGGTAAATCAGCCCCAGCATTTT; cdr3_aa: CAWSQGVNQPQHF
v_call: TRBV6-1; d_call: NA; j_call: TRBJ2-2; clone_size: many; cdr3_nt: TGTGCCAGCCGGAGGGTCGCGAACACCGGGGAGCTGTTTTTT; cdr3_aa: CASRRVANTGELFF
v_call: TRBV7-8; d_call: NA; j_call: TRBJ2-2; clone_size: NA; cdr3_nt: TGTGCCAGCAGCCTATTACAGGCCGGGGAGCTGTTTTTT; cdr3_aa: CASSLLQAGELFF
v_call: TRBV3-1; d_call: NA; j_call: TRBJ1-3; clone_size: NA; cdr3_nt: TGTGCCAGCAGCCAAGATTTAGGCGGTCGGCCTGGAAACACCATATATTTT; cdr3_aa: CASSQDLGGRPGNTIYF